These 25 T cell receptor beta chains were all obtained from the same sample, sequenced in a study of blood T cell repertoires in COVID-19. Repertoires were generated with immunoSEQ multiplex PCR, while TCRdb's copy carries only in-frame clones and drops some. The sample has about 200,000 clones, over 75% seen once. Sequencing input: peripheral blood. The receptors stem from a human donor in a cohort sampled during active COVID-19.

V gene TRBV11-2 combines with J gene TRBJ2-2; 10 bases align to TRBD2. The CDR3 has 18 amino acids. V trimming: 3 bases; J trimming: 0 bases; junction bases outside the gene matches: 7. The V gene's germline CDR1 is SGHAT and CDR2 FQNNGV. CDR3 region: CASSFLLAGFANTGELFF. CDR3 nucleotide sequence: TGTGCCAGCAGCTTTTTACTAGCGGGGTTCGCGAACACCGGGGAGCTGTTTTTT.

The chain joins TRBV29-1 to TRBJ2-1; D is unresolved. The CDR3 consists of 12 residues. Per germline, CDR1 SQVTM and CDR2 ANQGSEA. This CDR3 is CTAFTIYNEQFF. CDR3 DNA sequence: TGCACCGCGTTCACAATTTACAATGAGCAGTTCTTC.

The chain recombines TRBV11-3 with TRBJ2-3; 8 bases are shared with TRBD1. Germline-derived CDR1 and CDR2 are SGHNT and YENEEA. V lost 5 bases, J lost 4 bases, and 5 bases stayed unmatched. The CDR3 loop spans 14 amino acids. CDR3 sequence: CASSPGRGPDTQYF. The CDR3 DNA is TGTGCCAGCAGCCCGGGCAGGGGGCCAGATACGCAGTATTTT.

The rearrangement joins TRBV3-1 (or the pseudogene TRBV3-2) to TRBJ2-6; tentatively, D is TRBD2 (5 bases). In germline, CDR1 is LGHDT, CDR2 YNNKEL (reference sequence). The CDR3 length is 15 residues. Trimming took 1 base from V and 2 from J, leaving 6 bases between them. CDR3: CASSQGGPGANVLTF. The DNA for the CDR3 is TGTGCCAGCAGCCAAGGAGGGCCTGGGGCCAACGTCCTGACTTTC.

The chain recombines TRBV2 with TRBJ1-1; tentative D call: TRBD1 (6 bases). CDR3 length: 14 residues. Looked up from germline, CDR1 is SNHLY and CDR2 is FYNNEI. The V gene lost 6 bases and the J gene lost 5 bases, with 16 bases spanning the gap. The chain's CDR3 is CASRLYRVGTEAFF. CDR3 nucleotide sequence: TGTGCCAGCAGACTATACAGGGTGGGGACTGAAGCTTTCTTT.

The rearrangement links TRBV24-1 to TRBJ2-5, with no clear D. Germline CDR1 and CDR2: KGHDR and SFDVKD. The V and J ends lost 7 bases and 4 bases respectively, with 15 bases between them. The CDR3 totals 14 residues. The CDR3 here is CATRPSGTAETQYF. The CDR3 coding sequence is TGTGCCACCAGACCTTCAGGTACCGCAGAGACCCAGTACTTC.

The rearrangement uses TRBV12-5 and TRBJ2-1, with D uncertain. In germline, CDR1 is LGHNT, CDR2 FRNRAP. V dropped 1 base and J dropped 7 bases, with 11 bases sitting between them. This CDR3 has 14 amino acids. The chain's CDR3 is CASGLEAPRNEQFF. DNA for the CDR3: TGTGCTAGTGGTTTGGAAGCCCCCAGGAATGAGCAGTTCTTC. Looking up the rest from reference TRBV12-5 and TRBJ2-1 gives the full variable domain: DARVTQTPRHKVTEMGQEVTMRCQPILGHNTVFWYRQTMMQGLELLAYFRNRAPLDDSGMPKDRFSAEMPDATLATLKIQPSEPRDSAVYFCASGLEAPRNEQFFGPGTRLTVL.

The chain carries TRBV7-2 and TRBJ2-1; 7 bases agree with TRBD1. Germline loops: CDR1 SGHTA, CDR2 FQGNSA. V trimming: 3 bases; J trimming: 7 bases; junction bases outside the gene matches: 6. This CDR3 spans 14 amino acids. CDR3 DNA sequence: TGTGCCAGCAGCTTCGCGGACAGGTTGAATGAGCAGTTCTTC. It encodes CASSFADRLNEQFF.

There are a few counts of this clone. The genes are TRBV7-9 and TRBJ2-1; TRBD2 aligns across 9 bases. The germline V gene encodes CDR1 SEHNR and CDR2 FQNEAQ (reference sequence). This CDR3 contains 15 residues. J was trimmed by 10 bases and V by 1 base; bases with no gene match: 8. DNA for the CDR3: TGTGCCAGCAGCTTAGTCAGTCTAGCGGGAAAGGAGCAGTTCTTC. Its translation is CASSLVSLAGKEQFF.

The chain joins TRBV4-1 to TRBJ2-7, with D possibly matching TRBD2 (6 bases). Germline V lookup: CDR1 MGHRA, CDR2 YSYEKL. This CDR3 is 15 amino acids long. Trimming took 4 bases from V and 5 from J, leaving 18 bases between them. DNA of the CDR3: TGCGCCAGCAGCCTCTCACCGACTAGTCGCGACGAGCAGTACTTC. Protein sequence: CASSLSPTSRDEQYF.

This clone was detected a few times. The genes are TRBV7-2 and TRBJ2-3; tentatively, D is TRBD2 (6 bases). The V end was cut by 4 bases, the J end by 4 bases, with 6 bases between. The CDR3 has 12 residues. Germline loops: CDR1 SGHTA, CDR2 FQGNSA. CDR3 amino acids: CASSSGADTQYF. CDR3 bases: TGTGCCAGCAGCTCGGGGGCAGATACGCAGTATTTT.

This CDR3 reads CASSVEGGGQYF. DNA for the CDR3: TGTGCCAGCAGCGTAGAAGGGGGGGGCCAGTACTTC. The chain combines TRBV9 with TRBJ2-5, with D maybe TRBD2 (7 bases). The CDR3 contains 12 residues. V lost 0 bases, J lost 10 bases, and 10 bases lay in between. Per the germline V gene, CDR1 is SGDLS and CDR2 is YYNGEE.

The V call is TRBV7-2, the J call TRBJ1-2; 7 bases are shared with TRBD1. The CDR3 spans 16 residues. V lost 3 bases to trimming and J lost 0 bases; unmatched junction nucleotides: 7. CDR1 and CDR2 (germline): SGHTA, FQGNSA. This CDR3 is CASSLATGATNYGYTF. In nucleotides, the CDR3 is TGTGCCAGCAGCTTGGCCACAGGGGCTACTAACTATGGCTACACCTTC.

V is TRBV18 and J is TRBJ2-7; a possible D gene is TRBD1 (6 bases). V lost 2 bases and J 5 bases, leaving 16 bases between the germline ends. Per germline, CDR1 KGHSH and CDR2 LQKENI. CDR3 length equals 15 residues. The CDR3 nucleotides are TGTGCCAGCTCACCAGGGACAAGTAGGTATGACGAGCAGTACTTC. Its protein product is CASSPGTSRYDEQYF.

The chain couples TRBV6-6 to TRBJ1-2; 7 bases align to TRBD1. The CDR3 covers 14 residues. Germline V gene data show CDR1 as MNHNY and CDR2 as SVGAGI (reference sequence). After removal of 6 bases from V and 3 bases from J, the junction contained 7 bases not matched to a gene. In DNA form, the CDR3 reads TGTGCCAGCAGCAACCAGGGGACAGACTATGGCTACACCTTC. Residues: CASSNQGTDYGYTF.

The chain couples TRBV28 to TRBJ2-7, with 7 bases fitting TRBD2. This CDR3 spans 14 amino acids. CDR1 and CDR2 (germline): MDHEN, SYDVKM. Trimming took 7 bases from V and 3 from J; bases not matched to a gene: 9. The CDR3, as DNA: TGTGCCAGCAACCGGCCTAGCGGATACTACGAGCAGTACTTC. As protein: CASNRPSGYYEQYF.

The rearrangement links TRBV5-8 to TRBJ2-4; D might be TRBD2 (7 bases). CDR3 length equals 17 residues. V lost 0 bases to trimming and J lost 0 bases, with 13 bases between them. Germline V gene data show CDR1 as SGHTS and CDR2 as YDEGEE. CDR3 sequence (DNA): TGTGCCAGCAGCTTGGACTGGGGGGGGCAAGCCAAAAACATTCAGTACTTC. It encodes CASSLDWGGQAKNIQYF. The whole variable domain, filled in from reference TRBV5-8 and TRBJ2-4, reads EAGVTQSPTHLIKTRGQQATLRCSPISGHTSVYWYQQALGLGLQFLLWYDEGEERNRGNFPPRFSGRQFPNYSSELNVNALELEDSALYLCASSLDWGGQAKNIQYFGAGTRLSVL.

The chain couples TRBV19 to TRBJ1-6, with D unresolved. V lost 5 bases, J lost 5 bases, and 10 bases lay in between. Per germline, CDR1 LNHDA and CDR2 SQIVND (reference sequence). The CDR3 consists of 14 residues. The CDR3 spells CASSLSVNNSPLHF. CDR3 nucleotides: TGTGCCAGTAGTCTGTCAGTGAATAATTCACCCCTCCACTTT.

The V call is TRBV28, the J call TRBJ1-5; D unclear. V gave up 6 bases and J gave up 4 bases, with 7 bases separating them. The CDR3 has 12 amino acids. Looked up from germline, CDR1 is MDHEN and CDR2 is SYDVKM. The CDR3 nucleotides read TGTGCCAGCAGGCTACTAAATCAGCCCCAGCATTTT. It translates to CASRLLNQPQHF.

The sample holds a few counts of this clone. The rearrangement links TRBV18 to TRBJ1-1, with 7 bases aligning to TRBD1. After removal of 4 bases from V and 1 base from J, the junction contained 3 bases not matched to a gene. CDR1 is KGHSH and CDR2 is LQKENI in the germline V gene. This CDR3 contains 14 residues. The chain's CDR3 is CASSLRDRNTEAFF. In DNA form, the CDR3 reads TGTGCCAGCTCACTCCGGGACAGGAACACTGAAGCTTTCTTT.

Here the CDR3 DNA reads TGTGCCAGCAGTTACCGTCAGTCCTACGAGCAGTACTTC. Translated: CASSYRQSYEQYF. The chain has TRBV6-2 or TRBV6-3 and TRBJ2-7, with D uncertain. The V end lost 2 bases, the J end lost 1 base, and 6 bases lay between the germline ends. Germline V gene sequence: CDR1 MNHEY, CDR2 SVGEGT. The length of the CDR3 is 13 residues.

The chain couples TRBV9 to TRBJ1-1; 10 nucleotides match TRBD1. This CDR3 is built from 14 residues. The junction had 5 bases not matched to a gene; V was cut back by 4 bases and J by 5 bases. From germline, CDR1 is SGDLS and CDR2 YYNGEE. The CDR3: CASSFGQGGTEAFF. The CDR3 DNA reads as TGTGCCAGCAGCTTCGGACAGGGGGGGACTGAAGCTTTCTTT.

This clone was recorded only once. The chain links TRBV6-4 to TRBJ2-7; 7 bases agree with TRBD2. With V trimmed by 7 bases and J by 6 bases, 9 bases remained unmatched. CDR1 MRHNA and CDR2 SNTAGT come from the germline V gene. The CDR3 totals 13 residues. CDR3 sequence reads: CASTWGGTGEQYF. In DNA, the CDR3 is TGTGCCAGCACGTGGGGAGGGACTGGCGAGCAGTACTTC.

The chain links TRBV4-3 to TRBJ2-7; a weak D match, TRBD2 (7 bases). V was trimmed by 3 bases and J by 0 bases, leaving 9 bases between them. Germline V gene sequence: CDR1 LGHNA, CDR2 YSLEER. The CDR3 contains 14 residues. In nucleotides, the CDR3 is TGCGCCAGCAGCCAGGGGGGGGCCTCCTACGAGCAGTACTTC. This translates into CASSQGGASYEQYF.

This chain joins TRBV6-5 and TRBJ2-6; no clear D gene. V lost 5 bases and J lost 1, with 9 bases in between. This CDR3 is built from 15 residues. Looked up from germline, CDR1 is MNHEY and CDR2 is SVGAGI. The CDR3 is CASSPDWSGANVLTF. In DNA form, the CDR3 reads TGTGCCAGCAGTCCCGACTGGTCTGGGGCCAACGTCCTGACTTTC.